Described below is a single T cell receptor (beta chain) sequence and its context. The authors' processing: Counts of nucleated cells, estimated from reference gene primer amplification, were obtained. The repertoire was sequenced with immunoSEQ multiplex PCR; TCRdb's copy has only in-frame clones and lacks some. Clonal size and the V and J genes are those of that table, whereas D and trimming came from the DNA. This sample carries 25,000 to 35,000 clones, roughly nine tenths of them seen once, and the ten largest clones take 4.9%. The data derive from a study of blood T cell repertoires in COVID-19. Study as a whole: Donors in the United States, Italy and Spain gave samples during acute or convalescent COVID-19.

From germline, CDR1 is SGHNT and CDR2 YYREEE (reference sequence). With 0 bases removed from V and 0 bases from J, the gap between germline ends came to 7 bases. This CDR3 has 14 amino acids. The sequence was collected from a man aged 65-85 years with active COVID-19. V gene TRBV5-4 combines with J gene TRBJ2-7; D unclear. The sequenced material came from peripheral blood. This CDR3 is CASSLGHSSYEQYF. DNA for the CDR3: TGTGCCAGCAGCTTGGGGCATTCCTCCTACGAGCAGTACTTC.